The clone carrying this TCR beta chain was recorded at least ten times. The target antigen is unknown. V was shortened by 1 base and J by 2 bases, with 5 bases between the two germline ends. The CDR3 extends over 13 amino acids. The germline V gene has CDR1 MGHRA and CDR2 YSYEKL. The data derive from a study of response to subunit inactivated influenza vaccine. Points from the study as a whole: Researchers suggested that each seasonal influenza vaccination recruits few new T cells.

TCRdb analysed the RT-PCR reads with MiXCR anew, one entry per CDR3 protein. This table has 500,000 or so distinct CDR3 sequences, 10% to 11% appearing once. The TCR originated in a man in his fifties or sixties who received an inactivated influenza vaccine. The material sequenced was PBMCs from blood, taken 40 to 50 days after vaccination. The rearrangement links TRBV4-1 to TRBJ2-5; D is uncertain. CDR3 loop: CASSQVVQETQYF. CDR3 nucleotides: TGCGCCAGCAGCCAAGTTGTACAAGAGACCCAGTACTTC.